A single sample gave rise to the 6 T cell receptor beta chains below, sequenced in a study of T cells after posttransplantation cyclophosphamide. Busulfan-fludarabine conditioning, marrow transplant, and cyclophosphamide on days +3 and +4 were administered. This table comes from immunoSEQ multiplex PCR, and its TCRdb copy is limited to in-frame clones, with some not included. The sample has some 4,300 clones, under 90% seen once. Sequenced material: PBMCs, taken after allogeneic stem cell transplant with posttransplant cyclophosphamide. These receptors all come from a male patient in his fifties who received an allogeneic stem cell transplant from a related donor and was CMV-positive. Some of these T cells may belong to the graft donor.

In DNA form, the CDR3 reads TGTGCCAGCAGCTTGATGGCAGGGAATGAAAAACTGTTTTTT. Its translation is CASSLMAGNEKLFF. The V and J genes are TRBV9 and TRBJ1-4; a weak D match, TRBD1 (5 bases). V lost 4 bases and J lost 5, with 12 bases in between. The CDR3 length is 14 residues. CDR1 and CDR2 (germline): SGDLS, YYNGEE.

The chain recombines TRBV11-2 with TRBJ2-1; 10 bases are shared with TRBD2. V lost 5 bases, J lost 8 bases, and 9 bases stayed unmatched. The CDR3 is 15 amino acids. Looked up from germline, CDR1 is SGHAT and CDR2 is FQNNGV. CDR3 region: CASSKLAGVLDEQFF. CDR3 bases: TGTGCCAGCAGCAAGCTAGCGGGAGTACTCGATGAGCAGTTCTTC.

The chain carries TRBV4-2 and TRBJ2-1; 9 positions agree with TRBD2. The CDR3 loop spans 16 amino acids. The junction had 9 bases not matched to a gene; V was cut back by 4 bases and J by 5 bases. Germline CDR1 LGHNA, CDR2 YNFKEQ. CDR3 in amino acids: CASSPLAGERHNEQFF. In nucleotides, the CDR3 is TGTGCCAGCAGCCCGTTAGCGGGAGAACGCCACAATGAGCAGTTCTTC.

Of note for this clone: Other nucleotide sequences in the sample specify the same CDR3. The J gene is TRBJ1-1, the V gene TRBV18; 7 positions match TRBD1. Germline V CDR1 and CDR2: KGHSH, LQKENI. The V and J ends lost 6 bases and 3 bases, in that order; junction bases with no gene match: 4. This CDR3 comprises 13 residues. The CDR3 sequence: CASSPGQDTEAFF. CDR3 nucleotide sequence: TGTGCCAGCTCCCCTGGACAGGACACTGAAGCTTTCTTT.

CDR3 DNA sequence: TGTGCCAGCAAAAGGACATTTTCGGGACTCCCAGCCAAAAACATTCAGTACTTC. Its translation is CASKRTFSGLPAKNIQYF. The chain uses TRBV27 and TRBJ2-4; weak D call: TRBD2 (6 bases). Between the trimmed V and J ends, which lost 7 bases and 0 bases, there was a span of 22 bases. The CDR3 has 18 amino acids. CDR1 is MNHEY, CDR2 SMNVEV, per germline (reference sequence).

V gene TRBV15 combines with J gene TRBJ2-7, with D maybe TRBD2 (5 bases). The V end was cut by 1 base, the J end by 6 bases, with 7 bases between. From germline, CDR1 is LNHNV and CDR2 YYDKDF (reference sequence). CDR3 size: 12 residues. The CDR3 spells CATSRAAGEQYF. CDR3 nucleotide sequence: TGTGCCACCAGCAGAGCCGCGGGCGAGCAGTACTTC.